Listed below are T cell receptor beta chains from one sample, sequenced in a study of blood T cell repertoires in COVID-19. The assay was immunoSEQ multiplex PCR, and TCRdb's table has in-frame clones only and misses some. This sample has fewer than 350,000 clones; 85% occur once, and the top ten carry 1.5% to 2%. Material for sequencing was PBMCs or T cells enriched from blood (not recorded which). Source of these receptors: a woman younger than 45 who had been exposed to COVID-19. Each CDR3 is given with its conserved first and last residue. The D gene is left open where the match is weak. Clone size is given for some rows only: seen once, a few or many times, or a class if the clone is expanded.

>.|.|TRBJ1-2|TRBV7-2
CASRPGGLGYGYTF
TGTGCCAGCAGGCCCGGCGGGCTCGGCTATGGCTACACCTTC
>.|.|TRBJ1-2|TRBV11-1
CASSRLSGGGDHGYTF
TGTGCCAGCAGCCGCCTGTCTGGCGGGGGAGATCATGGCTACACCTTC
>TRBD1|.|TRBJ1-2|TRBV6-6
CASTPTGGGYTF
TGTGCCAGCACTCCAACAGGGGGAGGCTACACCTTC
>TRBD1|few|TRBJ1-1|TRBV24-1
CATSRGTEAFF
TGTGCCACCAGCAGGGGGACTGAAGCTTTCTTT
>TRBD2|.|TRBJ2-1|TRBV7-6
CASSTPTGTRDSGEQFF
TGTGCCAGCAGCACGCCAACCGGGACTAGAGATTCCGGTGAGCAGTTCTTC
>TRBD2|.|TRBJ2-3|TRBV27
CASSLSGEWSDTQYF
TGTGCCAGCAGCCTGAGCGGGGAATGGAGCGATACGCAGTATTTT
>.|.|TRBJ2-1|TRBV30
CAWHPGHNNEQFF
TGTGCCTGGCATCCGGGACACAACAATGAGCAGTTCTTC
>TRBD1|.|TRBJ1-5|TRBV30
CAWSRQGGQPQHF
TGTGCCTGGAGTCGACAGGGAGGTCAGCCCCAGCATTTT
>.|.|TRBJ2-1|TRBV13
CASSLPSSYNEQFF
TGTGCCAGCAGCTTACCCTCGAGCTACAATGAGCAGTTCTTC
>.|.|TRBJ1-6|TRBV18
CASSLRTGSSYNSPLHF
TGTGCCAGCTCGCTTCGAACAGGTAGCTCCTATAATTCACCCCTCCACTTT
>TRBD2|once|TRBJ2-1|TRBV5-1
CASSYRLAGGQPYNEQFF
TGCGCCAGCAGTTATAGACTAGCGGGGGGGCAACCCTACAATGAGCAGTTCTTC
>TRBD1|once|TRBJ1-1|TRBV28
CASSLWGDRGTEAFF
TGTGCCAGCAGTTTATGGGGGGACAGGGGAACTGAAGCTTTCTTT
>.|.|TRBJ1-1|TRBV12-3/TRBV12-4
CASAGNTEAFF
TGTGCCAGCGCAGGGAACACTGAAGCTTTCTTT
>.|.|TRBJ1-1|TRBV6-2/TRBV6-3
CASSYRQGKLHTEAFF
TGTGCCAGCAGTTACCGGCAGGGAAAGTTGCACACTGAAGCTTTCTTT
>TRBD1|.|TRBJ1-5|TRBV7-9
CASSLSTGVDQPQHF
TGTGCCAGCAGCTTATCGACAGGGGTAGATCAGCCCCAGCATTTT
>.|.|TRBJ1-1|TRBV5-1
CASSLQKNTEAFF
TGCGCCAGCAGCTTGCAGAAGAACACTGAAGCTTTCTTT
>.|.|TRBJ2-1|TRBV4-1
CASSQDLAAGSYNEQFF
TGCGCCAGCAGCCAAGATCTTGCGGCAGGGTCCTACAATGAGCAGTTCTTC
>.|.|TRBJ2-3|TRBV4-3
CASSQGSGGGTDTQYF
TGCGCCAGCAGCCAAGGTTCGGGCGGGGGCACAGATACGCAGTATTTT
>.|once|TRBJ2-5|TRBV24-1
CATGKNRDQETQYF
TGTGCCACCGGAAAGAACAGGGACCAAGAGACCCAGTACTTC
>.|.|TRBJ2-3|TRBV19
CAQKDTQYF
TGTGCCCAGAAGGATACGCAGTATTTT
>.|.|TRBJ2-3|TRBV7-2
CASSLGGRGTDTQYF
TGTGCCAGCAGCTTAGGTGGCCGGGGCACAGATACGCAGTATTTT
>.|.|TRBJ2-1|TRBV27
CASSFQEGREQFF
TGTGCCAGCAGTTTTCAGGAGGGCCGTGAGCAGTTCTTC
>TRBD1|.|TRBJ1-5|TRBV19
CASPMGQVNQPQHF
TGTGCCAGTCCGATGGGACAGGTGAATCAGCCCCAGCATTTT
>TRBD2|.|TRBJ2-5|TRBV9
CASSVGTSRETQYF
TGTGCCAGCAGCGTAGGGACTAGCAGGGAGACCCAGTACTTC
>TRBD1|.|TRBJ2-6|TRBV5-4
CASSLAFGDRGPGANVLTF
TGTGCCAGCAGCTTGGCCTTTGGGGACAGGGGCCCTGGGGCCAACGTCCTGACTTTC
>.|.|TRBJ1-1|TRBV6-4
CASSDSPGITEAFF
TGTGCCAGCAGTGACTCTCCAGGTATCACTGAAGCTTTCTTT
>TRBD1|.|TRBJ2-6|TRBV18
CASSRTGTGTGANVLTF
TGTGCCAGCTCCCGTACCGGGACAGGGACTGGGGCCAACGTCCTGACTTTC
>TRBD1|.|TRBJ1-2|TRBV7-9
CASSFSGTGGFTNYGYTF
TGTGCCAGCAGCTTTTCAGGGACAGGGGGTTTCACTAACTATGGCTACACCTTC
>.|.|TRBJ2-1|TRBV19
CASSVRGEQFF
TGTGCCAGTAGCGTGCGGGGTGAGCAGTTCTTC